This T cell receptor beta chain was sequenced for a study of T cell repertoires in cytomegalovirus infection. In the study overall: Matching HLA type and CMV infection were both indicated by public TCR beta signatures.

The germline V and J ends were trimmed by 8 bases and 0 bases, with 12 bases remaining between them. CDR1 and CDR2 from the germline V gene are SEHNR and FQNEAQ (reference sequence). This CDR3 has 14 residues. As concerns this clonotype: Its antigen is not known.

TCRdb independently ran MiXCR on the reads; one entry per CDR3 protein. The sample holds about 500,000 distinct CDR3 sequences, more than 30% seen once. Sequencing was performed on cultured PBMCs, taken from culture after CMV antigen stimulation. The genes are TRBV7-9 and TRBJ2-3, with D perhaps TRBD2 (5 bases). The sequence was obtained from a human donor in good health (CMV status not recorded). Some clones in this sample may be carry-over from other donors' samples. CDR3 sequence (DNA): TGTGCCAGCCAACGGACTGCTAGCACAGATACGCAGTATTTT. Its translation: CASQRTASTDTQYF.